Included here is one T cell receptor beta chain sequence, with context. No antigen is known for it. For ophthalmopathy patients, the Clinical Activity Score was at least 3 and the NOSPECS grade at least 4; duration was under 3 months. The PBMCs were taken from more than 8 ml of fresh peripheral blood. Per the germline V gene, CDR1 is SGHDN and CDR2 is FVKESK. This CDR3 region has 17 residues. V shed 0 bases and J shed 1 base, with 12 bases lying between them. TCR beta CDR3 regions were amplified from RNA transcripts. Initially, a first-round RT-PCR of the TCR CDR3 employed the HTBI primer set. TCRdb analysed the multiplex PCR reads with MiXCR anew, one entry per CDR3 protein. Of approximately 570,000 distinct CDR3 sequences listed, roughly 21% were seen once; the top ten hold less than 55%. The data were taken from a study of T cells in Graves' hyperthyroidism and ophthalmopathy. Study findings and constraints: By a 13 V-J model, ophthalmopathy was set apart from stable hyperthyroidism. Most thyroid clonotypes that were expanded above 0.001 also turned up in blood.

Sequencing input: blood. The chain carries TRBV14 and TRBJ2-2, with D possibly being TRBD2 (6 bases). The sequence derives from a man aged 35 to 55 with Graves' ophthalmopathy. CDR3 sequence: CASSQDGLAQNTGELFF. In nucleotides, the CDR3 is TGTGCCAGCAGCCAAGATGGCCTAGCGCAGAACACCGGGGAGCTGTTTTTT.